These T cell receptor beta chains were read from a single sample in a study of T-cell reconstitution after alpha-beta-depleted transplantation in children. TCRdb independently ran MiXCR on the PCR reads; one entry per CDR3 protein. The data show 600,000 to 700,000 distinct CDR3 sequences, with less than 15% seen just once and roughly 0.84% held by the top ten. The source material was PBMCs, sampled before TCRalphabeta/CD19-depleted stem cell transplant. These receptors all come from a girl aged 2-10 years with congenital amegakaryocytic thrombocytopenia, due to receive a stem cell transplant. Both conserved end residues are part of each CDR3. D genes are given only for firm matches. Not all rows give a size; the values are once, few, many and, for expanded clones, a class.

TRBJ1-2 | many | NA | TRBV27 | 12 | CASRTGAGGYTF | TGTGCCAGCAGGACGGGGGCTGGAGGCTACACCTTC
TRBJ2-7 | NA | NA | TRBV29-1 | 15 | CSVAGRGASSYKQYF | TGCAGCGTTGCCGGACGGGGTGCTAGCTCCTACAAGCAGTACTTC
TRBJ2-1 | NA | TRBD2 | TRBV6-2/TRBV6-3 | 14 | CASTLGLVSDEQFF | TGTGCCAGCACCCTGGGACTAGTATCCGATGAGCAGTTCTTC
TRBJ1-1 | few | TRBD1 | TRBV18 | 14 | CASSPQGQGTEAFF | TGTGCCAGCTCACCACAGGGACAGGGCACTGAAGCTTTCTTT
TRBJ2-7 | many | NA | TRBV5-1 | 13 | CASSPEGYNEQYF | TGCGCCAGCAGCCCGGAGGGCTATAACGAGCAGTACTTC
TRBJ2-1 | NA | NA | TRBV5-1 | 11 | CASRTTNEQFF | TGCGCCAGCAGGACCACTAATGAGCAGTTCTTC
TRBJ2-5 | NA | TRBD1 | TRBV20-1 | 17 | CSARWGGPDRGRETQYF | TGCAGTGCTAGATGGGGGGGGCCGGACAGGGGCAGAGAGACCCAGTACTTC
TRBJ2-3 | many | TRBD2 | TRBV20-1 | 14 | CSAEKAGSGDTQYF | TGCAGTGCCGAAAAAGCGGGATCGGGAGATACGCAGTATTTT
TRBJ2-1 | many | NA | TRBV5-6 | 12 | CASQHGVIGLFF | TGTGCCAGCCAACACGGGGTTATCGGGTTATTCTTC
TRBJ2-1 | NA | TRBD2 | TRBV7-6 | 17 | CASSLGFGTSFGNEQFF | TGTGCCAGCAGCTTAGGGTTCGGGACTAGCTTCGGAAATGAGCAGTTCTTC
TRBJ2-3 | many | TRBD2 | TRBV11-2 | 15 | CASSSRESGTDTQYF | TGTGCCAGCAGCTCGCGGGAGTCGGGCACAGATACGCAGTATTTT
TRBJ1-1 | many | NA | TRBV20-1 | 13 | CSAPGEGYTEAFF | TGCAGTGCTCCAGGGGAAGGGTACACTGAAGCTTTCTTT
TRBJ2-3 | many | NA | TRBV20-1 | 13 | CSARGMYPDTQYF | TGCAGTGCTAGGGGGATGTATCCAGATACGCAGTATTTT
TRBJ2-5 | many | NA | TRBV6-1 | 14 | CASRQRENQETQYF | TGTGCCAGCAGACAACGGGAGAACCAAGAGACCCAGTACTTC
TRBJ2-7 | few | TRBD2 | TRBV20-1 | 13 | CSPRLAGTYEQYF | TGCAGTCCGAGACTAGCGGGAACCTACGAGCAGTACTTC
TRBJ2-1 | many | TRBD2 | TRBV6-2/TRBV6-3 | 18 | CASSQTSGRAGPYNEQFF | TGTGCCAGCAGTCAGACTAGCGGGAGGGCCGGGCCCTACAATGAGCAGTTCTTC
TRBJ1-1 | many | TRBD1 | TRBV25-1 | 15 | CASSERGTGDTEAFF | TGTGCCAGCAGTGAACGGGGGACAGGGGATACTGAAGCTTTCTTT
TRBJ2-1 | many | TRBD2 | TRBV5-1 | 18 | CASTELAGGIGSYNEQFF | TGCGCCAGCACCGAACTAGCGGGAGGAATAGGGTCCTACAATGAGCAGTTCTTC
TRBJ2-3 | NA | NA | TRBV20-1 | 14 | CSARDVGPPDTQYF | TGCAGTGCTAGAGACGTTGGACCGCCAGATACGCAGTATTTT
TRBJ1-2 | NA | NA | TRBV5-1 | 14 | CASSQPSGTYGYTF | TGCGCCAGCAGCCAACCTTCGGGCACCTATGGCTACACCTTC
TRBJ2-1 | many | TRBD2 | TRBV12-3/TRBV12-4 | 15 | CASSLGLAPLCEQFF | TGTGCCAGCAGTTTGGGACTAGCGCCCCTTTGTGAGCAGTTCTTC
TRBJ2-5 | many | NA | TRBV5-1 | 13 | CASSLGVKETQYF | TGCGCCAGCAGCTTGGGAGTCAAAGAGACCCAGTACTTC
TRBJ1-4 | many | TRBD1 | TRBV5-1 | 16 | CASSLGTGSTNEKLFF | TGCGCCAGCAGCCTGGGGACAGGAAGTACTAATGAAAAACTGTTTTTT